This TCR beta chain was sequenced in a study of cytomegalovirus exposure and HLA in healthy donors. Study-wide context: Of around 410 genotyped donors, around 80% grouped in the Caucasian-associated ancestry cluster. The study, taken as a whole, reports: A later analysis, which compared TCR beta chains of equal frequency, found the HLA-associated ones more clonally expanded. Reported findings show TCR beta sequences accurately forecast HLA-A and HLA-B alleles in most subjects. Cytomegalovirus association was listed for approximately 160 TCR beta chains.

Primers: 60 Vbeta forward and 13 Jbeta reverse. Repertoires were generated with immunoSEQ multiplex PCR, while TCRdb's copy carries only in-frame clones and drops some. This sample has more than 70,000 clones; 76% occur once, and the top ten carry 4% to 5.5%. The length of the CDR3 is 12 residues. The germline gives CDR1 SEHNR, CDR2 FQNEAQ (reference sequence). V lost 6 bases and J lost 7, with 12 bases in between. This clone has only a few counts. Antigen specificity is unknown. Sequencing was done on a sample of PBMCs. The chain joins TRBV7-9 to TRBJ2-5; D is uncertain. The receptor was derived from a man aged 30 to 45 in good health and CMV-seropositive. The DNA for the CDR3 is TGTGCCAGCAGTCGCTCTCCGGGGACCCAGTACTTC. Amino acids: CASSRSPGTQYF.